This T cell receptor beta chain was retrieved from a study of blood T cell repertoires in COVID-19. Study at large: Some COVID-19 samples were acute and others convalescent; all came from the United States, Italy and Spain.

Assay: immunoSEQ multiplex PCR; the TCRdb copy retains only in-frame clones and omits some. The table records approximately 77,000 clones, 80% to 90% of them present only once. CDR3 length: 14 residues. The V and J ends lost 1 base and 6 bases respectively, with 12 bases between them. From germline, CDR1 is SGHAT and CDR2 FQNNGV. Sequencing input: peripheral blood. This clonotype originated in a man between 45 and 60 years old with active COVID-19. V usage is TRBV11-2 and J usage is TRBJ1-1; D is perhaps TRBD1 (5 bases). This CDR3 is CASSLAPGSAEAFF. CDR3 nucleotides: TGTGCCAGCAGCTTAGCTCCAGGGTCGGCTGAAGCTTTCTTT.